The TCR beta chain under discussion was sequenced for a study of cytomegalovirus exposure and HLA in healthy donors. PCR involved 60 Vbeta and 13 Jbeta primers. Libraries were prepared by immunoSEQ multiplex PCR; TCRdb keeps only in-frame clonotypes and omits some of them. The sample holds 160,000 or so clones, around 80% seen once. Whole-study findings and limits: In most subjects, TCR beta sequences reportedly gave accurate predictions of HLA-A and HLA-B alleles. Among TCR sequences, most were rare, though some public TCRs appeared in many donors. Overall, roughly 170 TCR beta chains were annotated as cytomegalovirus-associated.

There are 15 residues in the CDR3. The germline V gene encodes CDR1 SGHTA and CDR2 FQGNSA. Trimming at V came to 1 base and at J to 6 bases, leaving 8 bases not matched to a gene. A note on this clone: Its cognate antigen is unknown.

This receptor was identified in a man between 18 and 35 years old in good health and CMV-seropositive. The V call is TRBV7-2, the J call TRBJ2-7, with TRBD1 matching 8 bases. Material for sequencing was PBMCs. CDR3: CASSLVSGQGREQYF. Written as DNA, the CDR3 is TGTGCCAGCAGCTTAGTATCCGGACAGGGACGCGAGCAGTACTTC.